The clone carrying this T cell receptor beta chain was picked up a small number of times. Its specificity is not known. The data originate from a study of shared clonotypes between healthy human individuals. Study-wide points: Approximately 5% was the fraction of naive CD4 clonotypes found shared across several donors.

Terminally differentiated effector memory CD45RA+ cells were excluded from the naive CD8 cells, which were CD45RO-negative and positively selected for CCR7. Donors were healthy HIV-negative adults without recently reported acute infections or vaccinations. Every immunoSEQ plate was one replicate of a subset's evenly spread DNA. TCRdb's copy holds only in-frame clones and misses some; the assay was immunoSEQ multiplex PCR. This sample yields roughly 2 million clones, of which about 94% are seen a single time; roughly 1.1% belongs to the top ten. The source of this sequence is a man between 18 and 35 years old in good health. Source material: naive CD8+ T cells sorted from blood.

The CDR3 DNA reads TGTGCCAGCAGTGAAGGTCGGGGACTAGCGGGAGGGCCGAACACCGGGGAGCTGTTTTTT. Its translation: CASSEGRGLAGGPNTGELFF. The chain has TRBV6-1 and TRBJ2-2; 16 nucleotides match TRBD2. The J segment lost 0 bases and the V segment lost 1 base, leaving 5 bases of the junction unmatched. CDR3 size: 20 residues. Germline V gene sequence: CDR1 MNHNS, CDR2 SASEGT.